These 17 T cell receptor beta chains came from one sample sequenced in a study of cytomegalovirus exposure and HLA in healthy donors. 13 Jbeta primers and 60 Vbeta primers were used for the PCR. Measured with immunoSEQ multiplex PCR; TCRdb has only the in-frame clones, and not every one. The table has over 100,000 clones, roughly 73% seen once. The sequenced sample was PBMCs. The receptors derive from a woman aged 25 to 39 in good health and CMV-seronegative.

V is TRBV29-1 and J is TRBJ2-7; 11 bases align to TRBD2. The CDR3 runs 14 residues. J was trimmed by 1 base and V by 3 bases; bases with no gene match: 2. The germline CDR1 and CDR2 sequences are SQVTM and ANQGSEA. CDR3 bases: TGCAGCGTTGACGGGACTAGCGGATCCTACGAGCAGTACTTC. This encodes CSVDGTSGSYEQYF.

This clone was seen a few times. The chain joins TRBV5-8 to TRBJ1-2; D remains ambiguous. The length of the CDR3 is 14 residues. Germline CDR1 reads SGHTS; CDR2 reads YDEGEE. Deletions cut 4 bases from V and 6 bases from J, with 16 bases between. CDR3 nucleotides: TGTGCCAGCAGCACATTGACCCGGGGTGATGGCTACACCTTC. This encodes CASSTLTRGDGYTF.

In this sample, this clone turned up once. The chain uses TRBV27 and TRBJ2-1, with D uncertain. CDR1 MNHEY and CDR2 SMNVEV come from the germline V gene (reference sequence). The CDR3 sequence is 14 residues long. Trimming took off 2 bases at V and 7 bases at J, with 12 bases between the two ends. CDR3 nucleotides: TGTGCCAGCAGTTTACAAAATCAGGTGAATGAGCAGTTCTTC. Its translation: CASSLQNQVNEQFF.

The chain employs TRBV7-9 and TRBJ2-5, with D maybe TRBD1 (6 bases). The CDR3 extends over 11 amino acids. V shed 5 bases and J shed 13 bases, with 14 bases lying between them. Germline V gene sequence: CDR1 SEHNR, CDR2 FQNEAQ (reference sequence). The CDR3 here is CASSTNRATYF. The CDR3 coding sequence is TGTGCCAGCAGCACCAACAGGGCTACGTACTTC. Full variable domain (missing parts from reference TRBV7-9 and TRBJ2-5): DTGVSQNPRHKITKRGQNVTFRCDPISEHNRLYWYRQTLGQGPEFLTYFQNEAQLEKSRLLSDRFSAERPKGSFSTLEIQRTEQGDSAMYLCASSTNRATYFGPGTRLLVL.

The chain recombines TRBV27 with TRBJ2-5; 7 nucleotides match TRBD2. Germline values: CDR1 MNHEY, CDR2 SMNVEV (reference sequence). The CDR3 totals 14 residues. V shed 10 bases and J 2 bases; nucleotides not matched to a gene: 10. The CDR3 sequence: CATGGSMIQETQYF. In DNA form, the CDR3 reads TGTGCCACCGGCGGGAGTATGATACAAGAGACCCAGTACTTC.

The rearrangement uses TRBV7-9 and TRBJ1-5, with no clear D. CDR1 SEHNR and CDR2 FQNEAQ come from the germline V gene (reference sequence). Between the trimmed V and J ends, which lost 5 bases and 5 bases, there was a span of 10 bases. The CDR3 loop spans 13 amino acids. This CDR3 reads CASSELSDQPQHF. DNA of the CDR3: TGTGCCAGCAGCGAACTTTCGGATCAGCCCCAGCATTTT.

This clone was detected a few times. This chain uses TRBV7-9 with TRBJ1-4, with 12 bases fitting TRBD1. This CDR3 region has 15 residues. From germline, CDR1 is SEHNR and CDR2 FQNEAQ (reference sequence). The V gene end was trimmed by 5 bases and the J gene end by 10 bases; junction bases not matched to a gene: 8. As DNA, the CDR3 is TGTGCCAGCAGCCGCCCCGGGACAGGGGGCGGAAAACTGTTTTTT. Translating it yields CASSRPGTGGGKLFF. Based on the CDR3 plus reference TRBV7-9 and TRBJ1-4, the full variable domain is DTGVSQNPRHKITKRGQNVTFRCDPISEHNRLYWYRQTLGQGPEFLTYFQNEAQLEKSRLLSDRFSAERPKGSFSTLEIQRTEQGDSAMYLCASSRPGTGGGKLFFGSGTQLSVL.

CDR3 in DNA: TGTGCCAGCAGTTTACGTGGAGGGATTAACTATGGCTACACCTTC. Protein: CASSLRGGINYGYTF. The chain combines TRBV28 with TRBJ1-2; D is undetermined. The germline V and J ends were trimmed by 2 bases and 1 base, with 11 bases remaining between them. The CDR3 extends over 15 amino acids. Germline V CDR1 and CDR2: MDHEN, SYDVKM.

This clone was seen a few times. V is TRBV7-9 and J is TRBJ1-2; D ambiguous. Per germline, CDR1 SEHNR and CDR2 FQNEAQ (reference sequence). This CDR3 comprises 15 residues. Between the trimmed V and J ends, which lost 1 base and 0 bases, there was a span of 9 bases. The CDR3 DNA reads TGTGCCAGCAGCTTAGGTCTGGGAGCTAACTATGGCTACACCTTC. Its protein product is CASSLGLGANYGYTF.

The gene calls are TRBV7-9 and TRBJ2-6; TRBD1 agrees at 9 bases. Germline CDR1 reads SEHNR; CDR2 reads FQNEAQ (reference sequence). The CDR3 has 16 residues. Trimming cost V 11 bases and J 0 bases; bases outside gene matches: 8. This chain's CDR3 is CAGTGTGSSGANVLTF. The CDR3 nucleotides are TGTGCCGGAACCGGGACAGGGAGCTCTGGGGCCAACGTCCTGACTTTC.

This chain uses TRBV18 with TRBJ1-1; D may be TRBD1 (6 bases). CDR1 and CDR2 from the germline V gene are KGHSH and LQKENI. V shed 2 bases and J shed 4 bases, with 8 bases lying between them. This CDR3 contains 13 residues. DNA for the CDR3: TGTGCCAGCTCACCAACGGACAGCACTGAAGCTTTCTTT. Its protein product is CASSPTDSTEAFF.

This sequence joins TRBV6-1 and TRBJ2-4; 10 bases align to TRBD2. The V gene's germline CDR1 is MNHNS and CDR2 SASEGT. V was clipped by 3 bases and J by 5 bases; unmatched bases: 19. The CDR3 spans 20 residues. In DNA form, the CDR3 reads TGTGCCAGCAGTGAGTTCCTCGAAAGATCTAGCGGGAGCTATGAAAACATTCAGTACTTC. It translates to CASSEFLERSSGSYENIQYF.

Regarding this clone: The germline gene is not matched at one end of the junction; a read error may be the cause. The chain links TRBV6-6 to TRBJ1-1; no reliable D call. There are 11 residues in the CDR3. CDR1 MNHNY and CDR2 SVGAGI come from the germline V gene (reference sequence). CDR3: CAAGPNTEAFF. The CDR3 DNA sequence: TGCGCTGCTGGGCCGAACACTGAAGCTTTCTTT.

The chain couples TRBV15 to TRBJ1-5, with TRBD1 matching 7 bases. CDR1 is LNHNV, CDR2 YYDKDF, per germline (reference sequence). Losses at the gene ends were 5 bases for V and 3 bases for J; bases not matched to a gene: 7. The CDR3 length is 15 residues. CDR3 coding DNA: TGTGCCACCAGCGCAAGCAGGGGGGTCAATCAGCCCCAGCATTTT. This gives the protein CATSASRGVNQPQHF.

V is TRBV9 and J is TRBJ1-1, with a possible D match to TRBD1 (5 bases). The CDR3 has 16 amino acids. The V end was cut by 0 bases, the J end by 4 bases, with 16 bases between. Germline V gene sequence: CDR1 SGDLS, CDR2 YYNGEE. The CDR3 sequence: CASSVEATASATEAFF. The CDR3 coding sequence is TGTGCCAGCAGCGTAGAGGCGACAGCGAGCGCCACTGAAGCTTTCTTT.

The genes are TRBV2 and TRBJ1-4, with TRBD1 matching 7 bases. V shed 7 bases and J 8 bases; nucleotides not matched to a gene: 7. The V gene's germline CDR1 is SNHLY and CDR2 FYNNEI. The CDR3 totals 13 residues. The CDR3 DNA reads TGTGCCAGCAATAACAGGGGACCCGAAAAACTGTTTTTT. Protein sequence: CASNNRGPEKLFF.

This sequence joins TRBV4-1 and TRBJ1-2, with a possible D match to TRBD1 (5 bases). Germline V gives CDR1 MGHRA, CDR2 YSYEKL. Trimming shortened V by 0 bases and J by 8 bases, and 10 bases separated the two germline ends. This CDR3 has 13 amino acids. The CDR3 DNA follows: TGCGCCAGCAGCCAAGATCCAGGGAACGGCTACACCTTC. Encoded protein: CASSQDPGNGYTF.